A selection of T cell receptor beta chains follows, all from one sample in a study of T-cell reconstitution after alpha-beta-depleted transplantation in children. Each CDR3 protein is one row after TCRdb ran MiXCR on the PCR reads. Here the sample spans 500,000 to 650,000 distinct CDR3 sequences, roughly 13% being singletons. This specimen consisted of PBMCs, mostly from graft donor cells, obtained 360 days after TCRalphabeta/CD19-depleted stem cell transplant. The receptors derive from a male patient younger than 18 who had a stem cell transplant for acute myeloid leukemia, so the T cells may come from the graft donor. Each CDR3 is given with its conserved first and last residue. A D gene is named only where the DNA matches it firmly. Clone size, where shown, is once, few, many, or a class for clones that have expanded.

j_call | d_call | v_call | clone_size | cdr3_nt | cdr3_aa
TRBJ2-5 | - | TRBV28 | many | TGTGCCAGCAGCGCCCCCGATGGGGAGACCCAGTACTTC | CASSAPDGETQYF
TRBJ2-5 | TRBD2 | TRBV7-2 | once | TGTGCCAGCAGCCCCGGACTAGGGGCACAATTGCCCCAGTACTTC | CASSPGLGAQLPQYF
TRBJ2-1 | TRBD2 | TRBV5-1 | - | TGCGCCAGCAGCCCACCCCCGGGACTAGCGCCGGAGCAGTTCTTC | CASSPPPGLAPEQFF
TRBJ2-1 | TRBD1 | TRBV20-1 | few | TGCAGTGCTCCCAGACAGGGCTTTTACAATGAGCAGTTCTTC | CSAPRQGFYNEQFF
TRBJ2-1 | TRBD2 | TRBV5-4 | few | TGTGCCAGCAGCTTGAGCGGGAGGAGGTCCTTTAACTACAATGAGCAGTTCTTC | CASSLSGRRSFNYNEQFF
TRBJ2-7 | - | TRBV7-9 | few | TGTGCCAGCAGCCCGGATCGTCTCGAGCAGTACTTC | CASSPDRLEQYF
TRBJ2-5 | TRBD2 | TRBV5-4 | - | TGTGCCAGCAGCTTTAGCGGGGTCGAAGAGACCCAGTACTTC | CASSFSGVEETQYF
TRBJ2-7 | TRBD2 | TRBV7-8 | - | TGTGCCAGCAGCCCTAATCCCGGGACTAGCGGGAGTCCCTACGAGCAGTACTTC | CASSPNPGTSGSPYEQYF
TRBJ2-7 | TRBD2 | TRBV12-3/TRBV12-4 | many | TGTGCCAGCCACCCCCCCGGGGGGTACGAGCAGTACTTC | CASHPPGGYEQYF
TRBJ2-1 | - | TRBV27 | - | TGTGCCAGCAGTTTAACTACAATACCTTACAATGAGCAGTTCTTC | CASSLTTIPYNEQFF
TRBJ2-7 | TRBD2 | TRBV3-1 | few | TGTGCCAGCAGCCACTCGGGACTAGCGATATTTTACGAGCAGTACTTC | CASSHSGLAIFYEQYF
TRBJ2-1 | TRBD2 | TRBV5-1 | - | TGCGCCAGCAGCTTGGGACTAGCGGTCCGGCGGGTATTCTCCAATGAGCAGTTCTTC | CASSLGLAVRRVFSNEQFF
TRBJ2-5 | TRBD2 | TRBV11-3 | few | TGTGCCAGCAGCTCCCGACTAGCGGGGGCCCTAAACTTC | CASSSRLAGALNF
TRBJ2-5 | - | TRBV5-1 | few | TGCGCCAGCAGCTTGGATCAGGGGCTTAGGTACCAAGAGACCCAGTACTTC | CASSLDQGLRYQETQYF
TRBJ2-3 | TRBD2 | TRBV15 | few | TGTGCCACCAGCCAACTAGCGGGTCCTAGCACAGATACGCAGTATTTT | CATSQLAGPSTDTQYF
TRBJ2-3 | - | TRBV20-1 | few | TGCAGTGCCCCTCCCGGGACACATTACACAGATACGCAGTATTTT | CSAPPGTHYTDTQYF
TRBJ2-3 | TRBD2 | TRBV12-3/TRBV12-4 | many | TGTGCCAGCAGTTTTCTAGCGGGCCGCACAGATACGCAGTATTTT | CASSFLAGRTDTQYF
TRBJ2-5 | TRBD2 | TRBV6-5 | few | TGTGCCAGCAGTTACTCGCCTAGCGGAGGAGAGACCCAGTACTTC | CASSYSPSGGETQYF
TRBJ2-2 | - | TRBV20-1 | few | TGCAGTGCTAGAGATCGTAGTCCCCCCACGAACACCGGGGAGCTGTTTTTT | CSARDRSPPTNTGELFF
TRBJ2-7 | - | TRBV10-3 | - | TGTGCCATCAGTGAGCCACGGGAAAACGAGCAGTACTTC | CAISEPRENEQYF
TRBJ2-7 | TRBD1 | TRBV9 | few | TGTGCCAGCAGCGTAGAAGGGACAGCTACCTACGAGCAGTACTTC | CASSVEGTATYEQYF
TRBJ2-3 | TRBD1 | TRBV20-1 | - | TGCAGTGCTACCCTTGGGACAGGGCCACATTTT | CSATLGTGPHF
TRBJ2-1 | TRBD2 | TRBV29-1 | - | TGCAGCGTTGGACGGGAGGGCCAACATGAGCAGTTCTTC | CSVGREGQHEQFF
TRBJ1-3 | TRBD1 | TRBV7-8 | - | TGTGTCAGCAGCTTCCAGGGGGCCCTCTCTGGAAACACCATATATTTT | CVSSFQGALSGNTIYF
TRBJ2-5 | - | TRBV4-2 | many | TGTGCCAGCAGCCAAGGAGGAGCGGGCCAAGAGACCCAGTACTTC | CASSQGGAGQETQYF
TRBJ1-5 | TRBD1 | TRBV30 | - | TGTGCCTGGAGTGTACGGACAGGTATCAATCAGCCCCAGCATTTT | CAWSVRTGINQPQHF
TRBJ2-1 | - | TRBV18 | many | TGTGCCAGCTCTCAGGACCTCAATAATGAGCAGTTCTTC | CASSQDLNNEQFF
TRBJ2-7 | - | TRBV20-1 | - | TGCAGTGCTGGGGGCGTGCAGTATGCCTACGAGCAGTACTTC | CSAGGVQYAYEQYF
TRBJ2-7 | - | TRBV27 | few | TGTGCCAGCAGTCCACTCCCATTTTTGAGACAACAGGTTAACTCCTACGAGCAGTACTTC | CASSPLPFLRQQVNSYEQYF
TRBJ2-3 | TRBD2 | TRBV29-1 | many | TGCAGCGTTGATGGACTAGCGGGAGGAGGGAGCACAGATACGCAGTATTTT | CSVDGLAGGGSTDTQYF
TRBJ2-1 | TRBD2 | TRBV7-3 | - | TGTGCCAGCAGCAGAAGACTAGCGGGAGAGGAGCAGTTCTTC | CASSRRLAGEEQFF
TRBJ2-3 | - | TRBV5-1 | few | TGCGCCAGCAGCTTGGAACTAGCTAGCACAGATACGCAGTATTTT | CASSLELASTDTQYF
TRBJ2-3 | TRBD2 | TRBV20-1 | - | TGCAGTACCAGAGCCCTAGCGGGAGCAGATACGCAGTATTTT | CSTRALAGADTQYF
TRBJ2-7 | - | TRBV20-1 | many | TGCAGTGCTTCGGACTCCTACGAGCAGTACTTC | CSASDSYEQYF
TRBJ2-7 | TRBD2 | TRBV20-1 | few | TGCAGTGCTAGAGACCTCGGACTAGCGGGAGCGGGCTACGAGCAGTACTTC | CSARDLGLAGAGYEQYF
TRBJ2-1 | TRBD2 | TRBV27 | few | TGTGCCAGCAGTTCACTCGTAGCGGGTCTTTACAATGAGCAGTTCTTC | CASSSLVAGLYNEQFF
TRBJ2-3 | - | TRBV14 | - | TGTGCCAGCAGCCAAGGTTGGTGGGATTTCACAGATACGCAGTATTTT | CASSQGWWDFTDTQYF
TRBJ2-7 | TRBD2 | TRBV28 | few | TGTGCCAGCAGTACCCCACCGGGACTAGGAGCCGAGCAGTACTTC | CASSTPPGLGAEQYF
TRBJ2-7 | - | TRBV15 | few | TGTGCCACCAGCAGCCGGGACGGATCCTACGAGCAGTACTTC | CATSSRDGSYEQYF
TRBJ1-1 | - | TRBV28 | - | TGTGCCAGCAGTTTGGTAGGGATGAACACTGAAGCTTTCTTT | CASSLVGMNTEAFF
TRBJ2-7 | - | TRBV21-1 | many | TGTGCCAGCAGCTGGGGACAGGTCATCGATGGACCATTCTACGAGCAGTACTTC | CASSWGQVIDGPFYEQYF